This TCR beta chain is from a study of monozygotic twins with cystic fibrosis. Measured with immunoSEQ multiplex PCR; TCRdb has only the in-frame clones, and not every one. The sample consists of approximately 33,000 clones, nearly 85% of them appearing once. V was trimmed by 4 bases and J by 4 bases, leaving 11 bases between them. CDR3 size: 14 residues. Germline CDR1 is KGHSH and CDR2 is LQKENI. The chain employs TRBV18 and TRBJ1-3; D call uncertain. What was sequenced was blood. This sequence originates from a girl aged 2 to 9 with cystic fibrosis. CDR3 sequence (DNA): TGTGCCAGCTCACTTGGAGTGGAAGGAAACACCATATATTTT. Amino acids: CASSLGVEGNTIYF.